These T cell receptor beta chains were read from a single sample in a study of CD8 T cells in ankylosing spondylitis. TCRdb independently ran MiXCR on the 5' RACE reads; one entry per CDR3 protein. The top ten hold more than 1.3% of the sample, which has tens of thousands of distinct CDR3 sequences, approximately 9.9% seen once. Material for sequencing was blood, either unsorted or a sorted T cell fraction (not recorded which). These receptor sequences come from a male donor with ankylosing spondylitis or in good health (not recorded which). Each CDR3 is given with its conserved first and last residue. D genes are given only for firm matches. For some rows the clone size is stated as once, few or many, or as a class when expanded; others skip it.

d_call	v_call	clone_size	j_call	cdr3_nt	cdr3_aa
TRBD1	TRBV5-1	many	TRBJ2-3	TGCGCCAGCAGGTGGGCGGACAGGGGAAGCACAGATACGCAGTATTTT	CASRWADRGSTDTQYF
.	TRBV5-1	few	TRBJ2-2	TGCGCCAGCAGCTTGGTTGAGACTAACACCGGGGAGCTGTTTTTT	CASSLVETNTGELFF
.	TRBV29-1	medium-sized	TRBJ2-5	TGCAGCGTTGGAGAGACCCAGTACTTC	CSVGETQYF
.	TRBV19	few	TRBJ2-5	TGTGCCAGTAGTCTGCAGCCCGGAGACGGGGCCCAGTACTTC	CASSLQPGDGAQYF
TRBD1	TRBV27	many	TRBJ2-2	TGTGCCAGCAGTTTTGGGACAGGGGCCCCCGGGGAGCTGTTTTTT	CASSFGTGAPGELFF
.	TRBV10-3	.	TRBJ1-2	TGTGCCATCAGATACGGGCCCCCGAGGGATTCCTCTGGCTACACCTTC	CAIRYGPPRDSSGYTF
.	TRBV19	few	TRBJ1-1	TGTGCCAGTAGTATGAGGTCGCGGGCACTCGCTGAAGCTTTCTTT	CASSMRSRALAEAFF
.	TRBV2	few	TRBJ1-5	TGTGCCAGCAGTGAAGCCCCCGGGTGGGGTCAGCCCCAGCATTTT	CASSEAPGWGQPQHF
.	TRBV20-1	many	TRBJ2-3	TGCAGTGCTAGAGGCCGAGTAGGCACAGATACGCAGTATTTT	CSARGRVGTDTQYF
.	TRBV5-5	many	TRBJ2-2	TGTGCCAGCAGCTTGGCCGGGGTAACCGGGGAGCTGTTTTTT	CASSLAGVTGELFF
.	TRBV29-1	many	TRBJ2-7	TGCAGCGTTGAAAGGGGATCCTACGAGCAGTACTTC	CSVERGSYEQYF
TRBD1	TRBV10-3	many	TRBJ2-3	TGTGCCGTCACCCGGGACAGGGGCACAGATACGCAGTATTTT	CAVTRDRGTDTQYF
.	TRBV5-1	many	TRBJ2-3	TGCGCCAGCAGCTTGCCCGGGACAGGGAAGCGGGGGGCTACGCAGTATTTT	CASSLPGTGKRGATQYF
TRBD1	TRBV12-3/TRBV12-4	many	TRBJ1-1	TGTGCCAGTAGCCGGGACAGTCCGTTCCCTGAAGCTTTCTTT	CASSRDSPFPEAFF
.	TRBV7-8	.	TRBJ2-1	TGTGGCAGCACTTACAGGGAAGGGTCCTACAATGAGCAGTTCTTC	CGSTYREGSYNEQFF
.	TRBV6-5	.	TRBJ2-5	TGTGCCAGCAGTTACTCTCGACTGGCGGAGACCCAGTACTTC	CASSYSRLAETQYF
TRBD1	TRBV5-1	.	TRBJ2-3	TGCGCCAGCAGACTGGGACAGGGAAACACAGATACGCAGTATTTT	CASRLGQGNTDTQYF
.	TRBV6-1	many	TRBJ2-3	TGTGCCAGCAGAGAGTTCCCTAGCACAGATACGCAGTATTTT	CASREFPSTDTQYF
.	TRBV11-3	.	TRBJ2-2	TGTGCCAGCAGCGCCCCCGGGACTAACACCGGGGAGCTGTTTTTT	CASSAPGTNTGELFF
TRBD1	TRBV6-2/TRBV6-3	many	TRBJ1-1	TGTGCCAGCAGGCCTCCGGGACAAGGGGGCGCTGAAGCTTTCTTT	CASRPPGQGGAEAFF
.	TRBV5-6	many	TRBJ1-2	TGTGCCAGCAGCTTGGCGGCAGGGCTAGGCTACACCTTC	CASSLAAGLGYTF
.	TRBV29-1	few	TRBJ1-4	TGCAGCGTTGAAGATCTGGGGGAAAAACTGTTTTTT	CSVEDLGEKLFF
.	TRBV29-1	many	TRBJ2-3	TGCAGCGTTCAATCGGACGGGTTGATGGAGCAGTATTTT	CSVQSDGLMEQYF
.	TRBV2	many	TRBJ1-1	TGTGCCAGCAGTGAAGAGTCCTCCACTGAAGCTTTCTTT	CASSEESSTEAFF
.	TRBV5-1	many	TRBJ2-5	TGTGCCAGCAGCTTAGGGTTGGTGGAGACCCAGTACTTC	CASSLGLVETQYF
.	TRBV5-1	many	TRBJ1-1	TGCGCCAGCAGCCTAGGGACTGTTACTGAAGCTTTCTTT	CASSLGTVTEAFF
.	TRBV5-5	many	TRBJ1-2	TGTGCCAGCAGCAGGGACCACTATGGCTACACCTTC	CASSRDHYGYTF
.	TRBV6-2/TRBV6-3	.	TRBJ2-1	TGTGCCAGCAGTTACAGGAGCACCCCGGGTAATGAGCAGTTCTTC	CASSYRSTPGNEQFF
.	TRBV5-5	few	TRBJ2-3	TGTGCCAGCAGCCGTCAGGGTCTTGCCACAGATACGCAGTATTTT	CASSRQGLATDTQYF
TRBD2	TRBV5-4	many	TRBJ2-1	TGTGCCAGCAGCTTTTCCAGCGGGGGCTACAATGAGCAGTTCTTC	CASSFSSGGYNEQFF
.	TRBV29-1	few	TRBJ2-6	TGCAGCGTTGCAACCCCGACGGAGGATCGATCTGGGGCCAACGTCCTGACTTTC	CSVATPTEDRSGANVLTF
.	TRBV27	.	TRBJ1-2	TGTGCCAGCAGTTGGGGGACGGGTAACTATGGCTACACCTTC	CASSWGTGNYGYTF
.	TRBV12-3/TRBV12-4	few	TRBJ2-5	TGTGCCAGCAGCGTCTGGCCCCAAGAGACCCAGTACTTC	CASSVWPQETQYF
.	TRBV3-1	.	TRBJ1-2	TGTGCCAGCAGAAATACAGGGTCTAACTATGGCTACACCTTC	CASRNTGSNYGYTF
.	TRBV6-1	few	TRBJ1-1	TGTGCCAGCAGCAGGCGGGACACTGAAGCTTTCTTT	CASSRRDTEAFF
.	TRBV5-1	few	TRBJ2-1	TGCGCCAGCAGCTTGGTGAGGGGATCGACAAATGAGCAGTTCTTC	CASSLVRGSTNEQFF
.	TRBV9	many	TRBJ2-3	TGTGCCAGCAGCTTCTCGGGGGGCTCGCAGTATTTT	CASSFSGGSQYF
.	TRBV5-1	.	TRBJ1-1	TGCGCCAGCAGCTTGCAACCAGGGTCCCCTGAAGCTTTCTTT	CASSLQPGSPEAFF
.	TRBV18	many	TRBJ2-3	TGTGCCAGCTCACCTCAGGGATCTTTTAGCACAGATACGCAGTATTTT	CASSPQGSFSTDTQYF
TRBD1	TRBV25-1	many	TRBJ1-2	TGTGCCAGCAGTGAGTTCGCCGGGACAGGGTCTGTGTTAATCACCTTC	CASSEFAGTGSVLITF
TRBD1	TRBV5-1	medium-sized	TRBJ2-1	TGCGCCAGCAGCTCGCCACAGGGGTTCTCCTACAATGAGCAGTTCTTC	CASSSPQGFSYNEQFF